This passage covers 3 T cell receptor beta chains from one sample sequenced in a study of response to subunit inactivated influenza vaccine. Via MiXCR, TCRdb re-called the RT-PCR reads, giving one row per CDR3 protein. The sample has around 570,000 distinct CDR3 sequences; about 10% are singletons. A further study also used this sample, focusing on T cells expressing NK-cell markers. That source notes: It was by 5'RACE template switching with UMIs that TCR beta cDNA was made.

The specimen was PBMCs from blood, collected on the day of vaccination. Receptors originate from a man aged 45 to 65 who received an inactivated influenza vaccine.

The chain uses TRBV6-1 and TRBJ1-3; weak D call: TRBD1 (6 bases). V gave up 3 bases and J gave up 3 bases, with 12 bases separating them. Germline CDR1 MNHNS, CDR2 SASEGT. The CDR3 covers 15 residues. CDR3 bases: TGTGCCAGCAGTGATACAGGGTTCTTTGGAAACACCATATATTTT. Translated: CASSDTGFFGNTIYF.

This clonotype was seen repeatedly, ten times or more. The chain recombines TRBV10-3 with TRBJ2-1; tentative D call: TRBD2 (6 bases). Trimming took off 3 bases at V and 3 bases at J, with 12 bases between the two ends. CDR3 length: 15 residues. Germline V gene data show CDR1 as ENHRY and CDR2 as SYGVKD. This CDR3 is CAISEERAHYNEQFF. CDR3 DNA: TGTGCCATCAGTGAAGAGCGGGCCCACTACAATGAGCAGTTCTTC.

This clonotype showed up many times. The chain links TRBV27 to TRBJ2-7; the match to TRBD2 covers 9 bases. Looked up from germline, CDR1 is MNHEY and CDR2 is SMNVEV (reference sequence). The CDR3 is made up of 15 amino acids. V was pared by 11 bases and J by 4 bases, with 15 bases of the junction left unmatched. The CDR3 region has the DNA TGTGCCGCAGGGAGGGTAAGCGGGGGGTTTTACGAGCAGTACTTC. Its protein is CAAGRVSGGFYEQYF.